A selection of T cell receptor beta chains follows, all from one sample in a study of identical twins. TCRdb fed the 5' RACE reads into MiXCR, producing one record per CDR3 protein. The sample has under 1 million distinct CDR3 sequences; 9% to 15% are singletons. This same sample was also part of a study on yellow fever vaccine responses in identical twins.

Sequencing used PBMCs. These TCRs come from a woman aged 18-29 years in good health. Both conserved end residues are part of each CDR3. The D gene is left open where the match is weak. Clone size appears in some rows only: once, few, many, or a class for an expanded clone.

j_gene: TRBJ2-7; abundance: .; d_gene: .; v_gene: TRBV18; CDR3aa: CASSTISVSSYEQYF; CDR3nt: TGTGCCAGCTCAACTATTAGCGTAAGCTCCTACGAGCAGTACTTC
j_gene: TRBJ2-1; abundance: many; d_gene: TRBD2; v_gene: TRBV9; CDR3aa: CASSVAGGPYNEQFF; CDR3nt: TGTGCCAGCAGTGTAGCGGGAGGCCCCTACAATGAGCAGTTCTTC
j_gene: TRBJ1-1; abundance: .; d_gene: .; v_gene: TRBV5-5; CDR3aa: CACSLRPEEAFF; CDR3nt: TGTGCCTGCAGCCTTAGGCCCGAGGAGGCTTTCTTT
j_gene: TRBJ2-7; abundance: .; d_gene: .; v_gene: TRBV7-7; CDR3aa: CASSLGAGLIYEQYF; CDR3nt: TGTGCCAGCAGCTTAGGCGCAGGCCTAATTTACGAGCAGTACTTC
j_gene: TRBJ2-5; abundance: .; d_gene: .; v_gene: TRBV13; CDR3aa: CASSLSETYQETQYF; CDR3nt: TGTGCCAGCAGCTTATCGGAAACTTACCAAGAGACCCAGTACTTC
j_gene: TRBJ1-1; abundance: many; d_gene: TRBD1; v_gene: TRBV28; CDR3aa: CASSLTGTGATYKVEAFF; CDR3nt: TGTGCCAGCAGTTTGACTGGGACAGGGGCCACCTATAAGGTTGAAGCTTTCTTT
j_gene: TRBJ1-2; abundance: few; d_gene: .; v_gene: TRBV2; CDR3aa: CASSVGGARGYTF; CDR3nt: TGTGCCAGCAGTGTTGGGGGGGCGCGGGGCTACACCTTC
j_gene: TRBJ2-3; abundance: .; d_gene: .; v_gene: TRBV24-1; CDR3aa: CATSDFRRNLDTQYF; CDR3nt: TGTGCCACCAGTGATTTCAGGCGGAACTTAGATACGCAGTATTTT
j_gene: TRBJ2-5; abundance: many; d_gene: TRBD2; v_gene: TRBV12-3/TRBV12-4; CDR3aa: CASSGMGETQYF; CDR3nt: TGTGCCAGTAGCGGGATGGGAGAGACCCAGTACTTC
j_gene: TRBJ2-1; abundance: few; d_gene: .; v_gene: TRBV5-5; CDR3aa: CASSYTGTRSPYNEQFF; CDR3nt: TGTGCCAGCAGCTATACCGGGACTCGGAGCCCCTACAATGAGCAGTTCTTC
j_gene: TRBJ2-1; abundance: .; d_gene: .; v_gene: TRBV10-2; CDR3aa: CASRPTGWNNEQFF; CDR3nt: TGCGCCAGCCGTCCCACAGGGTGGAACAATGAGCAGTTCTTC
j_gene: TRBJ2-1; abundance: few; d_gene: TRBD2; v_gene: TRBV10-3; CDR3aa: CAISDLFSGLAGARSYNEQFF; CDR3nt: TGTGCCATCAGTGATTTATTTTCGGGACTAGCGGGAGCCCGCTCCTACAATGAGCAGTTCTTC
j_gene: TRBJ1-6; abundance: few; d_gene: .; v_gene: TRBV7-9; CDR3aa: CASTQSGINNSPLHF; CDR3nt: TGTGCCAGCACCCAATCCGGGATAAATAATTCACCCCTCCACTTT
j_gene: TRBJ2-2; abundance: .; d_gene: TRBD2; v_gene: TRBV20-1; CDR3aa: CSATSNAGVTGELFF; CDR3nt: TGCAGTGCTACTAGTAACGCGGGAGTCACCGGGGAGCTGTTTTTT
j_gene: TRBJ2-3; abundance: many; d_gene: TRBD1; v_gene: TRBV6-5; CDR3aa: CASSYRPGTGPSTDTQYF; CDR3nt: TGTGCCAGCAGTTACCGACCCGGGACAGGGCCAAGCACAGATACGCAGTATTTT
j_gene: TRBJ1-5; abundance: few; d_gene: TRBD1; v_gene: TRBV20-1; CDR3aa: CSATPRTGTGQPQHF; CDR3nt: TGCAGTGCCACCCCGCGGACAGGGACGGGCCAGCCCCAGCATTTT
j_gene: TRBJ2-3; abundance: .; d_gene: TRBD2; v_gene: TRBV20-1; CDR3aa: CSAMDLAASTDTQYF; CDR3nt: TGCAGTGCCATGGACCTAGCGGCTAGCACAGATACGCAGTATTTT
j_gene: TRBJ2-5; abundance: few; d_gene: .; v_gene: TRBV28; CDR3aa: CASSFVVAQETQYF; CDR3nt: TGTGCCAGCAGTTTTGTAGTCGCCCAAGAGACCCAGTACTTC
j_gene: TRBJ2-5; abundance: .; d_gene: TRBD2; v_gene: TRBV2; CDR3aa: CASRLRSASGGETQYF; CDR3nt: TGTGCCAGCAGGCTTAGAAGTGCTAGCGGAGGAGAGACCCAGTACTTC
j_gene: TRBJ2-3; abundance: few; d_gene: TRBD2; v_gene: TRBV11-1; CDR3aa: CASSLVRSSGYVSTDTQYF; CDR3nt: TGTGCCAGCAGCTTAGTTCGTTCTAGCGGCTACGTTAGCACAGATACGCAGTATTTT
j_gene: TRBJ2-7; abundance: .; d_gene: TRBD2; v_gene: TRBV10-3; CDR3aa: CAISKREGVYEQYF; CDR3nt: TGTGCCATCAGTAAGCGGGAGGGGGTCTACGAGCAGTACTTC
j_gene: TRBJ2-1; abundance: many; d_gene: TRBD1; v_gene: TRBV6-5; CDR3aa: CASSYRQGYNEQFF; CDR3nt: TGTGCCAGCAGTTACCGACAGGGCTACAATGAGCAGTTCTTC
j_gene: TRBJ2-3; abundance: few; d_gene: .; v_gene: TRBV20-1; CDR3aa: CSAMDRTRKITDTQYF; CDR3nt: TGCAGTGCTATGGACCGAACCAGGAAAATCACAGATACGCAGTATTTT
j_gene: TRBJ2-7; abundance: .; d_gene: TRBD2; v_gene: TRBV11-2; CDR3aa: CASSLVSSGRAFHYEQYF; CDR3nt: TGTGCCAGCAGCTTAGTTTCTAGCGGGAGGGCCTTCCACTACGAGCAGTACTTC
j_gene: TRBJ2-7; abundance: .; d_gene: TRBD2; v_gene: TRBV2; CDR3aa: CASSDGTSGPYEQYF; CDR3nt: TGTGCCAGCAGTGATGGTACTAGCGGGCCCTACGAGCAGTACTTC
j_gene: TRBJ2-5; abundance: many; d_gene: .; v_gene: TRBV6-2/TRBV6-3; CDR3aa: CASSPSYQETQYF; CDR3nt: TGTGCCAGCAGTCCCAGCTACCAAGAGACCCAGTACTTC
j_gene: TRBJ2-5; abundance: few; d_gene: .; v_gene: TRBV20-1; CDR3aa: CSARDEETQYF; CDR3nt: TGCAGTGCTAGAGACGAGGAGACCCAGTACTTC
j_gene: TRBJ1-4; abundance: many; d_gene: .; v_gene: TRBV5-6; CDR3aa: CASSLDGVGGEKLFF; CDR3nt: TGTGCCAGCAGCTTGGACGGGGTAGGGGGTGAAAAACTGTTTTTT
j_gene: TRBJ2-1; abundance: .; d_gene: TRBD2; v_gene: TRBV5-1; CDR3aa: CASSAWVAGNNEQFF; CDR3nt: TGCGCCAGCAGCGCTTGGGTAGCGGGGAACAATGAGCAGTTCTTC
j_gene: TRBJ2-2; abundance: many; d_gene: .; v_gene: TRBV5-1; CDR3aa: CASSLALGQAAGELFF; CDR3nt: TGCGCCAGCAGCTTGGCCTTAGGACAAGCGGCCGGGGAGCTGTTTTTT
j_gene: TRBJ2-5; abundance: .; d_gene: .; v_gene: TRBV12-3/TRBV12-4; CDR3aa: CASSFTDSTTETQYF; CDR3nt: TGTGCCAGCAGTTTCACGGACTCCACAACGGAGACCCAGTACTTC
j_gene: TRBJ2-1; abundance: many; d_gene: TRBD1; v_gene: TRBV5-1; CDR3aa: CASSLRTGGNEQFF; CDR3nt: TGTGCCAGCAGTTTACGGACAGGGGGCAATGAGCAGTTCTTC
j_gene: TRBJ2-7; abundance: few; d_gene: .; v_gene: TRBV7-9; CDR3aa: CASSPGSTTSYEQYF; CDR3nt: TGTGCCAGCAGCCCAGGGTCGACGACCTCCTACGAGCAGTACTTC
j_gene: TRBJ2-3; abundance: .; d_gene: .; v_gene: TRBV2; CDR3aa: CASSVLAEADTQYF; CDR3nt: TGTGCCAGCAGTGTTCTAGCCGAGGCAGATACGCAGTATTTT
j_gene: TRBJ1-1; abundance: few; d_gene: .; v_gene: TRBV7-9; CDR3aa: CASSRMTGTTEAFF; CDR3nt: TGTGCCAGCAGCCGGATGACAGGTACCACTGAAGCTTTCTTT
j_gene: TRBJ2-1; abundance: .; d_gene: TRBD2; v_gene: TRBV5-1; CDR3aa: CASSLISGALDEQFF; CDR3nt: TGCGCCAGCAGCCTAATAAGCGGGGCCCTGGATGAGCAGTTCTTC
j_gene: TRBJ2-1; abundance: few; d_gene: TRBD2; v_gene: TRBV5-1; CDR3aa: CASSLGTSGSFVNEQFF; CDR3nt: TGCGCCAGCAGCTTGGGTACTAGCGGGAGTTTTGTAAATGAGCAGTTCTTC
j_gene: TRBJ2-3; abundance: few; d_gene: .; v_gene: TRBV12-3/TRBV12-4; CDR3aa: CASSAGSASTDTQYF; CDR3nt: TGTGCCAGCAGCGCCGGGAGCGCTAGCACAGATACGCAGTATTTT
j_gene: TRBJ2-2; abundance: few; d_gene: TRBD2; v_gene: TRBV12-3/TRBV12-4; CDR3aa: CASSLTLAGVYTGELFF; CDR3nt: TGTGCCAGCAGTTTAACGTTAGCGGGGGTGTACACCGGGGAGCTGTTTTTT
j_gene: TRBJ1-2; abundance: few; d_gene: .; v_gene: TRBV12-3/TRBV12-4; CDR3aa: CASSLDRTYGYTF; CDR3nt: TGTGCCAGCAGTTTAGACAGAACCTATGGCTACACCTTC
j_gene: TRBJ1-3; abundance: .; d_gene: .; v_gene: TRBV6-1; CDR3aa: CASSEWVSGNTIYF; CDR3nt: TGTGCCAGCAGTGAATGGGTCTCCGGAAACACCATATATTTT
j_gene: TRBJ2-5; abundance: few; d_gene: TRBD2; v_gene: TRBV6-1; CDR3aa: CASRTSVLTQYF; CDR3nt: TGTGCCAGCAGAACTAGCGTTCTTACCCAGTACTTC
j_gene: TRBJ1-1; abundance: few; d_gene: TRBD1; v_gene: TRBV29-1; CDR3aa: CSVGVRGRGTEAFF; CDR3nt: TGCAGCGTCGGGGTAAGGGGGCGCGGCACTGAAGCTTTCTTT
j_gene: TRBJ2-3; abundance: .; d_gene: .; v_gene: TRBV2; CDR3aa: CASTTGDPSLADTQYF; CDR3nt: TGTGCCAGCACCACGGGGGACCCAAGCCTGGCAGATACGCAGTATTTT
j_gene: TRBJ2-1; abundance: .; d_gene: TRBD2; v_gene: TRBV3-1; CDR3aa: CASSQVAGLGDEQFF; CDR3nt: TGTGCCAGCAGCCAAGTAGCGGGACTTGGGGATGAGCAGTTCTTC
j_gene: TRBJ2-3; abundance: few; d_gene: TRBD2; v_gene: TRBV4-1; CDR3aa: CASSQDERAGVTDTQYF; CDR3nt: TGCGCCAGCAGCCAAGATGAGCGAGCGGGGGTTACAGATACGCAGTATTTT
j_gene: TRBJ1-1; abundance: many; d_gene: .; v_gene: TRBV19; CDR3aa: CASSNRFEAFF; CDR3nt: TGTGCCAGTAGTAACAGGTTCGAAGCTTTCTTT
j_gene: TRBJ2-7; abundance: few; d_gene: .; v_gene: TRBV7-8; CDR3aa: CASSLRGPSNEQYF; CDR3nt: TGTGCCAGCAGCTTACGGGGCCCCTCTAACGAGCAGTACTTC
j_gene: TRBJ2-2; abundance: few; d_gene: .; v_gene: TRBV3-1; CDR3aa: CASSQRQATGELFF; CDR3nt: TGTGCCAGCAGCCAGAGACAGGCCACCGGGGAGCTGTTTTTT
j_gene: TRBJ2-1; abundance: few; d_gene: TRBD1; v_gene: TRBV5-5; CDR3aa: CASSFSWTGLNEQFF; CDR3nt: TGTGCCAGCAGCTTTAGCTGGACAGGGCTAAATGAGCAGTTCTTC
j_gene: TRBJ1-2; abundance: few; d_gene: .; v_gene: TRBV6-5; CDR3aa: CASSLRGVQDYGYTF; CDR3nt: TGTGCCAGCAGTCTACGTGGGGTCCAGGACTATGGCTACACCTTC
j_gene: TRBJ1-1; abundance: .; d_gene: .; v_gene: TRBV27; CDR3aa: CASSPGLGATTEAFF; CDR3nt: TGTGCCAGCAGCCCAGGACTGGGGGCAACAACTGAAGCTTTCTTT
j_gene: TRBJ2-7; abundance: few; d_gene: .; v_gene: TRBV21-1; CDR3aa: CATFGTTNCEQYF; CDR3nt: TGTGCCACCTTCGGGACTACCAACTGCGAGCAGTACTTC
j_gene: TRBJ1-2; abundance: .; d_gene: .; v_gene: TRBV10-1; CDR3aa: CASSVPTNKANYGYTF; CDR3nt: TGCGCCAGCAGTGTCCCGACAAATAAGGCTAACTATGGCTACACCTTC
j_gene: TRBJ2-3; abundance: .; d_gene: .; v_gene: TRBV20-1; CDR3aa: CSARTEFLTDTQYF; CDR3nt: TGCAGTGCTAGAACGGAATTCCTCACAGATACGCAGTATTTT
j_gene: TRBJ1-1; abundance: .; d_gene: .; v_gene: TRBV15; CDR3aa: CATSRVPTSNTEAFF; CDR3nt: TGTGCCACCAGCAGAGTCCCAACTTCGAACACTGAAGCTTTCTTT
j_gene: TRBJ2-5; abundance: few; d_gene: .; v_gene: TRBV20-1; CDR3aa: CSARDHLAPGTPETQYF; CDR3nt: TGCAGTGCTAGAGATCATTTAGCTCCCGGGACCCCTGAGACCCAGTACTTC